The rows below give T cell receptor beta chains drawn from one sample of a study of blood T cell repertoires in COVID-19. Some clones are missing from TCRdb's copy, which holds only in-frame ones; the method was immunoSEQ multiplex PCR. Of 250,000 to 350,000 clones listed, around four fifths are singletons. Sequencing was done on a sample of peripheral blood. The receptors originated from a woman aged 45-60 years with active or convalescent COVID-19. Both conserved end residues are part of each CDR3. Fields, in order: V gene, D gene, J gene, clone size, CDR3 protein, CDR3 DNA. A D gene is named only where the DNA matches it firmly. Size tells how often a clone was seen (once, few, many) or the class of an expanded clone, and some rows leave it out.

V: TRBV28; D: .; J: TRBJ1-2; size: .; CDR3: CASTSDIYLYGYTF; DNA: TGTGCCAGCACCTCGGACATTTACCTCTATGGCTACACCTTC
V: TRBV5-1; D: TRBD1; J: TRBJ1-4; size: once; CDR3: CASSLAPGTGGPNEKLFF; DNA: TGCGCCAGCAGCTTGGCGCCCGGGACAGGGGGACCCAATGAAAAACTGTTTTTT
V: TRBV7-9; D: .; J: TRBJ1-4; size: .; CDR3: CASSAPGSTNEKLFF; DNA: TGTGCCAGCAGCGCCCCGGGTTCAACTAATGAAAAACTGTTTTTT
V: TRBV28; D: TRBD1; J: TRBJ1-5; size: .; CDR3: CASRAGGDQPQHF; DNA: TGTGCCAGCAGGGCAGGGGGCGATCAGCCCCAGCATTTT
V: TRBV7-3; D: TRBD2; J: TRBJ2-3; size: .; CDR3: CASSLREGDTQYF; DNA: TGTGCCAGCAGCTTAAGGGAGGGGGATACGCAGTATTTT
V: TRBV7-6; D: TRBD2; J: TRBJ2-5; size: .; CDR3: CASSLDPSSGRTSETQYF; DNA: TGTGCCAGCAGCCTCGACCCCTCTAGCGGGAGGACGTCAGAGACCCAGTACTTC
V: TRBV5-1; D: TRBD2; J: TRBJ2-7; size: .; CDR3: CASSQGTSGAYEQYF; DNA: TGCGCCAGCAGCCAGGGGACTAGCGGTGCCTACGAGCAGTACTTC
V: TRBV4-1; D: .; J: TRBJ1-3; size: .; CDR3: CASSLRPGAGNTIYF; DNA: TGCGCCAGCAGCCTCCGTCCTGGGGCAGGAAACACCATATATTTT
V: TRBV4-2; D: .; J: TRBJ1-3; size: .; CDR3: CASSSTSGGPQGNTIYF; DNA: TGTGCCAGCAGCTCGACCTCCGGCGGGCCCCAAGGAAACACCATATATTTT
V: TRBV5-4; D: TRBD2; J: TRBJ2-7; size: .; CDR3: CASSPSGLALYEQYF; DNA: TGTGCCAGCAGCCCTTCGGGACTAGCGCTATACGAGCAGTACTTC
V: TRBV3-1/TRBV3-2; D: .; J: TRBJ1-1; size: few; CDR3: CASREGHRAFF; DNA: TGTGCCAGCAGAGAGGGCCATAGGGCTTTCTTT
V: TRBV5-6; D: .; J: TRBJ2-5; size: .; CDR3: CASSLMGRGETQYF; DNA: TGTGCCAGCAGCTTAATGGGGAGAGGCGAGACCCAGTACTTC
V: TRBV5-1; D: .; J: TRBJ2-7; size: .; CDR3: CASSESRAVGEQYF; DNA: TGCGCCAGCAGCGAGAGCAGGGCAGTTGGGGAGCAGTACTTC
V: TRBV9; D: TRBD1; J: TRBJ1-2; size: .; CDR3: CASSVDRGRGYTF; DNA: TGTGCCAGCAGCGTAGACAGGGGTCGTGGCTACACCTTC
V: TRBV5-4; D: .; J: TRBJ2-7; size: .; CDR3: CASSSGPQGGEQYF; DNA: TGTGCCAGCAGCTCTGGGCCACAGGGTGGCGAGCAGTACTTC
V: TRBV5-4; D: .; J: TRBJ2-7; size: .; CDR3: CASSLSSGVAYEQYF; DNA: TGTGCCAGCAGCTTGTCATCGGGAGTCGCCTACGAGCAGTACTTC
V: TRBV14; D: TRBD1; J: TRBJ1-6; size: .; CDR3: CASSLLGQSYSPLHF; DNA: TGTGCCAGCAGCCTTTTGGGACAGAGTTATTCACCCCTCCACTTT
V: TRBV28; D: TRBD1; J: TRBJ2-7; size: .; CDR3: CASSLGTEVYEQYF; DNA: TGTGCCAGCAGCCTCGGGACAGAAGTCTACGAGCAGTACTTC
V: TRBV4-2; D: .; J: TRBJ2-7; size: few; CDR3: CASSPSAGQYDEQYF; DNA: TGTGCCAGCAGCCCCTCGGCAGGGCAGTACGACGAGCAGTACTTC
V: TRBV9; D: .; J: TRBJ1-6; size: .; CDR3: CASSVEVGRNSPLHF; DNA: TGTGCCAGCAGCGTAGAGGTGGGGCGGAATTCACCCCTCCACTTT
V: TRBV5-1; D: .; J: TRBJ1-3; size: .; CDR3: CASSLWPPGGEPGNTIYF; DNA: TGCGCCAGCAGCTTGTGGCCCCCCGGGGGTGAGCCTGGAAACACCATATATTTT
V: TRBV4-1; D: TRBD2; J: TRBJ2-1; size: .; CDR3: CASSLRTSGYNEQFF; DNA: TGCGCCAGCAGCCTAAGGACTAGCGGGTACAATGAGCAGTTCTTC
V: TRBV28; D: TRBD1; J: TRBJ2-7; size: once; CDR3: CASSLSSGFGTVFSYEQYF; DNA: TGTGCCAGCAGTTTAAGTTCGGGTTTTGGGACAGTTTTCTCCTACGAGCAGTACTTC
V: TRBV19; D: .; J: TRBJ1-1; size: .; CDR3: CASSIVGLPAAFF; DNA: TGTGCCAGTAGTATTGTGGGACTCCCCGCCGCTTTCTTT
V: TRBV2; D: TRBD2; J: TRBJ2-7; size: .; CDR3: CASRPTHGGLAGAPDEQYF; DNA: TGTGCCAGCAGACCCACCCATGGGGGACTAGCGGGAGCTCCAGACGAGCAGTACTTC
V: TRBV6-5; D: .; J: TRBJ2-3; size: .; CDR3: CASSYISFSSTDTQYF; DNA: TGTGCCAGCAGTTATATCAGTTTTTCTAGCACAGATACGCAGTATTTT
V: TRBV5-8; D: TRBD1; J: TRBJ1-1; size: .; CDR3: CASSFGTGVMNTEAFF; DNA: TGTGCCAGCAGCTTCGGGACAGGGGTAATGAACACTGAAGCTTTCTTT
V: TRBV2; D: .; J: TRBJ1-4; size: .; CDR3: CASRAWGGEEKLFF; DNA: TGTGCCAGCAGAGCTTGGGGGGGGGAGGAAAAACTGTTTTTT
V: TRBV6-5; D: .; J: TRBJ2-7; size: .; CDR3: CASSLYEQYF; DNA: TGTGCCAGCAGCCTCTACGAGCAGTACTTC
V: TRBV29-1; D: TRBD1; J: TRBJ2-7; size: .; CDR3: CSVDQAMGQGSYEQYF; DNA: TGCAGCGTTGACCAAGCAATGGGACAGGGGTCCTACGAGCAGTACTTC
V: TRBV27; D: TRBD1; J: TRBJ1-5; size: .; CDR3: CASSLSQGHSNQPQHF; DNA: TGTGCCAGCAGTCTGTCACAGGGGCATAGCAATCAGCCCCAGCATTTT
V: TRBV6-5; D: .; J: TRBJ1-3; size: few; CDR3: CASRLDRRSGNTIYF; DNA: TGTGCCAGCAGATTGGACAGACGCTCTGGAAACACCATATATTTT
V: TRBV10-3; D: TRBD2; J: TRBJ2-2; size: .; CDR3: CAISGLGEGRTGELFF; DNA: TGTGCCATCAGTGGTCTGGGGGAGGGCCGCACCGGGGAGCTGTTTTTT
V: TRBV20-1; D: TRBD2; J: TRBJ2-2; size: once; CDR3: CSASPGLAGGVPPGELFF; DNA: TGCAGTGCTAGTCCGGGACTAGCGGGAGGTGTTCCCCCCGGGGAGCTGTTTTTT
V: TRBV5-1; D: TRBD1; J: TRBJ2-7; size: .; CDR3: CASSLVLTGSYEQYF; DNA: TGCGCCAGCAGCTTGGTTTTGACAGGGTCCTACGAGCAGTACTTC
V: TRBV19; D: TRBD1; J: TRBJ1-5; size: once; CDR3: CASTDLYRGQADSNQPQHF; DNA: TGTGCCAGTACCGACTTGTACAGGGGGCAAGCGGATAGCAATCAGCCCCAGCATTTT
V: TRBV3-1/TRBV3-2; D: .; J: TRBJ1-2; size: .; CDR3: CASKGLSGYTF; DNA: TGTGCCAGCAAGGGACTAAGTGGCTACACCTTC
V: TRBV5-1; D: .; J: TRBJ1-1; size: .; CDR3: CASSLGGHMNTEAFF; DNA: TGCGCCAGCAGCTTGGGGGGACATATGAACACTGAAGCTTTCTTT